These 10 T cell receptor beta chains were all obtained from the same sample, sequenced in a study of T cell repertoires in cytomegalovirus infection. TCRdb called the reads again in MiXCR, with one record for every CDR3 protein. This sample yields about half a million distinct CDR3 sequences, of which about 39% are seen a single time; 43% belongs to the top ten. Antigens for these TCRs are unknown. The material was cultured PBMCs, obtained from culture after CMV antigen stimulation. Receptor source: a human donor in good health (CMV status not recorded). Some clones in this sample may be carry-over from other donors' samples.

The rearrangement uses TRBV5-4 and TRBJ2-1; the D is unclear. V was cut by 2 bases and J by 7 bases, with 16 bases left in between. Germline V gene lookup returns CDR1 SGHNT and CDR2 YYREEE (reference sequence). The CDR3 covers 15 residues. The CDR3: CASSFGSQYKNEQFF. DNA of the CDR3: TGTGCCAGCAGCTTCGGTAGCCAGTACAAGAATGAGCAGTTCTTC.

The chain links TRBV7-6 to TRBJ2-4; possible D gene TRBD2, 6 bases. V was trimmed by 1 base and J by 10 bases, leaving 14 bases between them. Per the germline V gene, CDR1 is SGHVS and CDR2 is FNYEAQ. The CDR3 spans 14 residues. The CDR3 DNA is TGTGCCAGCAGCTTAGTAACGGGAGCCTCTATTCAGTACTTC. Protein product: CASSLVTGASIQYF.

DNA for the CDR3: TGCAGTGCTCCGCATTGGGCTGTTCGGGGTACAGACATTCAGTACTTC. Protein sequence: CSAPHWAVRGTDIQYF. V gene TRBV20-1 combines with J gene TRBJ2-4; D perhaps matches TRBD2 (5 bases). The CDR3 has 16 amino acids. Germline loops: CDR1 DFQATT, CDR2 SNEGSKA (reference sequence). V was clipped by 5 bases and J by 8 bases, with 25 bases between them.

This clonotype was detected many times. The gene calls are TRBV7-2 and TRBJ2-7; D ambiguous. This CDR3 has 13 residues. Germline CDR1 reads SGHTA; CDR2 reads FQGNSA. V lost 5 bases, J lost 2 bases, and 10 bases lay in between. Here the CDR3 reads CASSLPPAYEQYF. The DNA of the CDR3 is TGTGCCAGCAGCCTACCCCCCGCCTACGAGCAGTACTTC.

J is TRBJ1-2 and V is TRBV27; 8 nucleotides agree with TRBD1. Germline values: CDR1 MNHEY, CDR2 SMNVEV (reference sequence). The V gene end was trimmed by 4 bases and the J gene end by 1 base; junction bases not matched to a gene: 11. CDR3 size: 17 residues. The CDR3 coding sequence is TGTGCCAGCAGTTCAGCAGGGGGCAGGGTATTTAACTATGGCTACACCTTC. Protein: CASSSAGGRVFNYGYTF.

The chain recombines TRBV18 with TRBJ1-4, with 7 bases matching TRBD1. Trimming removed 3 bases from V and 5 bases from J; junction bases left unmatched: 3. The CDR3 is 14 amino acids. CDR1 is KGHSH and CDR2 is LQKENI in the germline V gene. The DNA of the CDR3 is TGTGCCAGCTCACCCATACAGGGGAATGAAAAACTGTTTTTT. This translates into CASSPIQGNEKLFF.

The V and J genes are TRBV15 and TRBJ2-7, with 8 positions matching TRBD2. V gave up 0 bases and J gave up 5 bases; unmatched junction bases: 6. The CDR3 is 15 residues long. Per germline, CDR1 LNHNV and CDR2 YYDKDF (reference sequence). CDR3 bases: TGTGCCACCAGCAGAGATCGGGCGGGGGGCCACGAGCAGTACTTC. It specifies CATSRDRAGGHEQYF.

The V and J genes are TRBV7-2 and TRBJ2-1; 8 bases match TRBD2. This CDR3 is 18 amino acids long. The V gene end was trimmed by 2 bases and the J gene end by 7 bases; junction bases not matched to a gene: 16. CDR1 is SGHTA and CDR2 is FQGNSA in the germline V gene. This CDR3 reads CASSLRGVKAGGGNEQFF. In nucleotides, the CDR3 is TGTGCCAGCAGCTTAAGGGGGGTGAAGGCGGGAGGCGGGAATGAGCAGTTCTTC. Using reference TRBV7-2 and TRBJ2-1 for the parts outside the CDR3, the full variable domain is GAGVSQSPSNKVTEKGKDVELRCDPISGHTALYWYRQSLGQGLEFLIYFQGNSAPDKSGLPSDRFSAERTGGSVSTLTIQRTQQEDSAVYLCASSLRGVKAGGGNEQFFGPGTRLTVL.

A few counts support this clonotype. CDR3 DNA sequence: TGTGCCAGCAGCTTATCGACTAGCTACTACAATGAGCAGTTCTTC. It yields the protein CASSLSTSYYNEQFF. The rearrangement links TRBV7-9 to TRBJ2-1; 7 positions agree with TRBD2. CDR3 length: 15 residues. The V gene's germline CDR1 is SEHNR and CDR2 FQNEAQ (reference sequence). The V segment lost 2 bases and the J segment 3 bases; nucleotides outside the gene matches: 4.

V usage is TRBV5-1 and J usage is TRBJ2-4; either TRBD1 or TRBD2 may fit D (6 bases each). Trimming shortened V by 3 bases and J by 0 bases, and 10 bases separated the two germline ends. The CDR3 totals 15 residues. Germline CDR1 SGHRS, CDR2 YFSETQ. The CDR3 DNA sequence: TGCGCCAGCAGCTCGGGGGACACAGCCAAAAACATTCAGTACTTC. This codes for CASSSGDTAKNIQYF.